The entry that follows covers one T cell receptor beta chain sequence. Here immunoSEQ multiplex PCR was the method, and the copy in TCRdb shows in-frame clones only, minus some. The sample comprises some 86,000 clones, 91% of which are singletons, and less than 2.5% rests with the top ten. The data were obtained in a study of blood T cell repertoires in COVID-19. Study-wide context: From T cells, B-cell-depleted T cells, or PBMCs came the material, which was cDNA or gDNA.

This CDR3 spans 15 amino acids. In germline, CDR1 is SGDLS, CDR2 YYNGEE. V was trimmed by 3 bases and J by 4 bases, leaving 13 bases between them. The sequencing input was peripheral blood. This TCR was sampled from a human donor with active COVID-19. The donor label of this sample is uncertain. V usage is TRBV9 and J usage is TRBJ2-2; D gene ambiguous. CDR3 in amino acids: CASSGAAPPTGELFF. The CDR3 region has the DNA TGTGCCAGCAGCGGAGCCGCCCCCCCCACCGGGGAGCTGTTTTTT.